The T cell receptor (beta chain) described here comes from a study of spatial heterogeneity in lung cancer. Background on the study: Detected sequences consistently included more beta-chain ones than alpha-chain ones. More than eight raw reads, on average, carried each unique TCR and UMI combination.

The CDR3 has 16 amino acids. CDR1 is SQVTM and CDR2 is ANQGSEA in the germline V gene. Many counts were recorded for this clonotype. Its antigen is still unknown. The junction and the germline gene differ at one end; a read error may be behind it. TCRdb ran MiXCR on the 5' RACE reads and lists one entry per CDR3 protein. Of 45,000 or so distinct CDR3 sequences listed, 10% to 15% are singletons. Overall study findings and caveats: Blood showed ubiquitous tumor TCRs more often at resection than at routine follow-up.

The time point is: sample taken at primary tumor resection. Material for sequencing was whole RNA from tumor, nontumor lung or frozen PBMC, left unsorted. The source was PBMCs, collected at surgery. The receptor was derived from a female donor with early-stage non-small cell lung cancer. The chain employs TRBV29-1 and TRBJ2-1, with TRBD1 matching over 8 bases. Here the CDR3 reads CSVEDRGPSSYNEQFF. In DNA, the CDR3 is TGCAGCGTCGAAGACAGGGGACCCTCCTCCTACAATGAGCAGTTCTTC.